This T cell receptor beta chain was sequenced during a study of T cells expressing NK-cell markers. About the research overall: One of the eight sequenced donors was seronegative, whereas the other seven were HCMV-seropositive.

Findings and limits, study-wide: Similarly, these clonotypes led the CD3+CD56-NKG2C+ fraction as well in a few donors.

No DNA is given; TCRdb re-called the 5' RACE reads and lists each CDR3 protein once. This listing includes 200,000 to 300,000 distinct CDR3 sequences. CDR1 and CDR2 (germline): MNHEY, SMNVEV (reference sequence). The CDR3 spans 15 residues. Details on this clonotype: Its antigen is not identified.

Sequencing was done on a sample of blood T cells: a sorted CD56 or NKG2C T cell subset, CD4+ or CD8+ T cells, or bulk PBMC T cells (not recorded which). The chain employs TRBV27 and TRBJ2-3. The receptor was isolated from a woman aged 18 to 75 in good health. The CDR3 sequence: CASSFRAASTDTQYF.